The sequence of this TCR beta chain was determined in a study of regulatory T cells in long-lasting Graves disease. This clonotype was observed a handful of times. V gave up 4 bases and J gave up 0 bases, with 13 bases separating them. The CDR3 runs to 15 residues. Germline assignment: CDR1 MNHEY and CDR2 SVGAGI. Combining iRepertoire HTBI primers with Arm-PCR of CDR3 regions, the authors built TCR beta libraries. Via MiXCR, TCRdb re-called the multiplex PCR reads, giving one row per CDR3 protein. Of 200,000 to 250,000 distinct CDR3 sequences in the sample, around 20% are singletons; the top ten hold 11% to 15%. The sample's time point: newly diagnosed GD, antithyroid drugs for less than 3 months. Scientists built the TCR library using RNA that was extracted from PBMCs. Diagnosing Graves' disease relied on the American Thyroid Association guidelines. Tubes containing EDTA received roughly 10 milliliters of drawn peripheral blood.

The starting material was peripheral blood mononuclear cells (PBMCs), obtained at new diagnosis, from a patient treated with antithyroid drugs. The J gene is TRBJ2-7, the V gene TRBV6-5; possibly TRBD1 or TRBD2 for D (5 bases each). The clonotype was recovered from a female donor with Graves disease. The CDR3 protein is CASSFRDASSYEQYF. CDR3 DNA sequence: TGTGCCAGCAGTTTCCGGGACGCCAGCTCCTACGAGCAGTACTTC.